This TCR beta chain was recorded in a study of T cells after yellow fever vaccination. The length of the CDR3 is 13 residues. CDR1 is SGHTA and CDR2 is FQGNSA in the germline V gene. The ends lost 7 bases at V and 11 bases at J; junction bases unmatched: 12. Researchers made TCR cDNA using 5'RACE template switching, and this step added a universal primer site and UMIs. A single record per CDR3 protein comes from TCRdb applying MiXCR to the 5' RACE reads. This sample has 620,000 or so distinct CDR3 sequences; less than 20% occur once, and the top ten carry 15% to 20%. V gene TRBV7-2 combines with J gene TRBJ1-1, with 8 bases matching TRBD1. This specimen was PBMCs, taken 5 to 6 days after the first yellow fever vaccination. This sequence was found in a man between 18 and 35 years old who received the YFV17D yellow fever vaccine. CDR3: CASKRQGYGLAFF. CDR3 sequence (DNA): TGTGCCAGCAAGAGACAGGGGTACGGTCTGGCTTTCTTT.